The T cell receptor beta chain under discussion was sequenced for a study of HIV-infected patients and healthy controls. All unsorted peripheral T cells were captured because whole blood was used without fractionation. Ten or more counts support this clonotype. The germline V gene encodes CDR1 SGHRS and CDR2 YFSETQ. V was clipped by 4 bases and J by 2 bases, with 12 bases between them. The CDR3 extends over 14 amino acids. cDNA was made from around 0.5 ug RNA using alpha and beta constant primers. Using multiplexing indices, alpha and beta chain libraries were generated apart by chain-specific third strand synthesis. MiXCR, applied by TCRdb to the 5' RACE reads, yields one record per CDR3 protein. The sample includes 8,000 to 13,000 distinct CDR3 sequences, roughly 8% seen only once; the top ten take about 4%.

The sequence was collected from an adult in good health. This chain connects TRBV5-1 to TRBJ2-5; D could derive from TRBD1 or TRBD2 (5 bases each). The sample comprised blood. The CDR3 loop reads CASSEGPLQETQYF. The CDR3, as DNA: TGCGCCAGCAGCGAGGGACCGTTACAAGAGACCCAGTACTTC. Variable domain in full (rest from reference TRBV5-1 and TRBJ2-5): KAGVTQTPRYLIKTRGQQVTLSCSPISGHRSVSWYQQTPGQGLQFLFEYFSETQRNKGNFPGRFSGRQFSNSRSEMNVSTLELGDSALYLCASSEGPLQETQYFGPGTRLLVL.